A single sample gave rise to the 2 T cell receptor beta chains below, sequenced in a study of cytomegalovirus exposure and HLA in healthy donors. Both 60 Vbeta primers and 13 Jbeta primers went into the PCR. The protocol was immunoSEQ multiplex PCR, while the TCRdb copy is restricted to in-frame clones and leaves out a portion. This sample has some 140,000 clones, with roughly three quarters found just once. The sequenced material came from PBMCs. The receptors originated from a woman in her sixties or seventies in good health and CMV-seronegative.

The V and J genes are TRBV7-9 and TRBJ2-5; 9 nucleotides agree with TRBD2. The CDR3 loop spans 15 amino acids. After removal of 5 bases from V and 0 bases from J, the junction contained 4 bases not matched to a gene. Looked up from germline, CDR1 is SEHNR and CDR2 is FQNEAQ (reference sequence). The CDR3 DNA follows: TGTGCCAGCAGCAGACTAGCGGCGTACCAAGAGACCCAGTACTTC. Encoded protein: CASSRLAAYQETQYF.

There are a few counts of this clone. In nucleotides, the CDR3 is TGCGCCAGCAGGAGTAATACAGGTAGCAATCAGCCCCAGCATTTT. Its translation: CASRSNTGSNQPQHF. The chain has TRBV10-2 and TRBJ1-5; tentative D call: TRBD1 (5 bases). The CDR3 spans 15 residues. Germline V gene sequence: CDR1 WSHSY, CDR2 SAAADI. Trimming took off 6 bases at V and 0 bases at J, with 12 bases between the two ends.